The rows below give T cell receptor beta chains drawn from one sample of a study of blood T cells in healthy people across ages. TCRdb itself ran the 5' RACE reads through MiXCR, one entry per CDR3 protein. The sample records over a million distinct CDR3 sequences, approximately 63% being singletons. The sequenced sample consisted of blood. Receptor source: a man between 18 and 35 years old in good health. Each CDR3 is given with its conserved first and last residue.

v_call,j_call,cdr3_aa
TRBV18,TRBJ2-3,CASSPRVSTDTQYF
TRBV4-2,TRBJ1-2,CASSQERLTFNGYTF
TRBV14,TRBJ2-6,CASPGGANVLTF
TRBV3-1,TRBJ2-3,CASSHVQADTQYF
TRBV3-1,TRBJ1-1,CASSHSSDSFGTEAFF
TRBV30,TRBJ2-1,CAWSADSEQFF
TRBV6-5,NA,CATRGGIYEQYF
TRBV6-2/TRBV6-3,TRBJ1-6,CASRPRGDSYNSPLHF
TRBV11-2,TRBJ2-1,CASSLVPRNNEQFF
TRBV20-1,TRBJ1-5,CSARDVQLNQPQHF
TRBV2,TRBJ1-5,CASRRRVSNQPQHF
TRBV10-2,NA,CASNIGVWDVKDEQYF
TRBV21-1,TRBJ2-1,CASSKVRIEPDRDEQFF
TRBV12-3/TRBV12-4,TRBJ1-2,CASSPAGGSNGYTF
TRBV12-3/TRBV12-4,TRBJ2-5,CASTSGTGKTQYF